This TCR beta chain comes out of a study of T cells in Graves' hyperthyroidism and ophthalmopathy. This clonotype has ten or more counts. Regions amplified from RNA transcripts were the TCR beta CDR3 regions. HTBI primers were employed in a first-round RT-PCR of the TCR CDR3. MiXCR, applied by TCRdb to the multiplex PCR reads, yields one record per CDR3 protein. This sample carries 500,000 or so distinct CDR3 sequences, about 15% of them seen once, and the ten largest clones take roughly a sixth. This CDR3 is 16 amino acids long. Germline CDR1 DFQATT, CDR2 SNEGSKA (reference sequence). Trimming removed 1 base at V and 2 bases at J, with 18 bases between.

The TCR comes from a woman younger than 35 with Graves' ophthalmopathy. Sequenced sample: blood. The chain uses TRBV20-1 and TRBJ2-7, with a weak D call TRBD2 (6 bases). In DNA form, the CDR3 reads TGCAGTGCTAGAGCAAATCGACTAGGGGACCCCTACGAGCAGTACTTC. It codes for CSARANRLGDPYEQYF.